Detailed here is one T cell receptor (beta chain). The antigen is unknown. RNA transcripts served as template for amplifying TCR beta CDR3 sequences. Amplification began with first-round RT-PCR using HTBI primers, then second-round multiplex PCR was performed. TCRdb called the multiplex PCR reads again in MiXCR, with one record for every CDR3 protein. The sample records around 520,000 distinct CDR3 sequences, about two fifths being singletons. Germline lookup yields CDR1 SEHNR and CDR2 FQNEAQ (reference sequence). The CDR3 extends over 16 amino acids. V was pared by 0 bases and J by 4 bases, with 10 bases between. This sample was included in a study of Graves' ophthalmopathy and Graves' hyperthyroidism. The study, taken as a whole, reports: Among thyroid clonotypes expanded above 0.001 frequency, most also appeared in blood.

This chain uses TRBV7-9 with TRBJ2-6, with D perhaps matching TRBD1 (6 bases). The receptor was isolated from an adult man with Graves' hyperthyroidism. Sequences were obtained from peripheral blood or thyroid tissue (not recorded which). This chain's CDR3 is CASSLAWGQGANVLTF. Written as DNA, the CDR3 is TGTGCCAGCAGCTTAGCGTGGGGGCAAGGGGCCAACGTCCTGACTTTC.